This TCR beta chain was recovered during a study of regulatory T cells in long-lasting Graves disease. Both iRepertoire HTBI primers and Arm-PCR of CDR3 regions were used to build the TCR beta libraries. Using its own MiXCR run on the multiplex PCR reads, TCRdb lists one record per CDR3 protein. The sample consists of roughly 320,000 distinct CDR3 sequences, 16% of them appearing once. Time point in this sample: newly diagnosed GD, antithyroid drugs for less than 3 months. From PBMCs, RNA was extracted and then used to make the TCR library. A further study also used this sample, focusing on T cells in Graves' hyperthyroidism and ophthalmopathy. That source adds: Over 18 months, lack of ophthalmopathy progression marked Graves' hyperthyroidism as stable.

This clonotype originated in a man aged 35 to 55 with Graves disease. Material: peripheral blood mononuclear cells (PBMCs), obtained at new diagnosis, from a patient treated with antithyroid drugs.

The CDR3 sequence: CASSEATGGTYEQYF. CDR3 nucleotide sequence: TGTGCCAGCAGTGAAGCGACAGGGGGAACCTACGAGCAGTACTTC. This chain connects TRBV6-1 to TRBJ2-3, with 9 bases that match TRBD1. The DNA end favors TRBJ2-7, so the J call may be wrong. Germline assignment: CDR1 MNHNS and CDR2 SASEGT. The CDR3 loop spans 15 amino acids.